This T cell receptor beta chain emerged from a study of T cells in Graves' hyperthyroidism and ophthalmopathy. Patients were excluded because of uncontrolled infection, other autoimmune disease, pregnancy or lactation. Germline loops: CDR1 MNHEY, CDR2 SVGAGI. V dropped 2 bases and J dropped 5; count of bases not matched to a gene: 5. This CDR3 spans 15 amino acids. Template material for amplifying TCR beta CDR3 regions consisted of RNA transcripts. TCR CDR3 underwent first-round RT-PCR with the HTBI primer set. A single record per CDR3 protein comes from TCRdb applying MiXCR to the multiplex PCR reads. The sample shows some 700,000 distinct CDR3 sequences, 15% to 20% of them seen only once. In this sample, this clonotype turned up many times.

This chain links TRBV6-5 with TRBJ1-4; 7 bases fit TRBD1. The TCR comes from a man over 45 with Graves' hyperthyroidism. Source material: blood. CDR3 protein: CASSYGGTVNEKLFF. The CDR3 nucleotides read TGTGCCAGCAGTTACGGGGGGACAGTAAATGAAAAACTGTTTTTT.